This entry lists 2 T cell receptor beta chains sequenced from one sample in a study of T cells in Graves' hyperthyroidism and ophthalmopathy. Amplification targeted TCR beta CDR3 regions from RNA transcripts. A set of HTBI primers served as the primers for a first-round RT-PCR of the TCR CDR3. MiXCR, applied by TCRdb to the multiplex PCR reads, yields one record per CDR3 protein. The sample shows 400,000 or so distinct CDR3 sequences, around 15% of them seen only once. The sequenced material came from blood. Source of these receptors: a woman aged 55 to 70 with Graves' ophthalmopathy.

This clonotype showed up many times. The chain carries TRBV30 and TRBJ1-5; D is uncertain. V was pared by 2 bases and J by 0 bases, with 14 bases between. Germline CDR1 is GTSNPN and CDR2 is SVGIG (reference sequence). The CDR3 runs 16 residues. CDR3 nucleotides: TGTGCCTGGAGTAGTAGCCAGGTATATAGCAATCAGCCCCAGCATTTT. It yields the protein CAWSSSQVYSNQPQHF. The full variable domain, its missing parts supplied by reference TRBV30 and TRBJ1-5, is SQTIHQWPATLVQPVGSPLSLECTVEGTSNPNLYWYRQAAGRGLQLLFYSVGIGQISSEVPQNLSASRPQDRQFILSSKKLLLSDSGFYLCAWSSSQVYSNQPQHFGDGTRLSIL.

There are a few counts of this clonotype. CDR3 sequence reads: CASSPAPGEKLFF. The DNA for the CDR3 is TGTGCCAGCAGCCCCGCCCCGGGAGAAAAACTGTTTTTT. The chain uses TRBV7-9 and TRBJ1-4; no reliable D call. Trimming shortened V by 5 bases and J by 8 bases, and 12 bases separated the two germline ends. Germline CDR1 reads SEHNR; CDR2 reads FQNEAQ (reference sequence). The CDR3 covers 13 residues.